Each of the 27 T cell receptor beta chains below was sequenced from the same sample in a study of CD8+CD57+ T cells in acquired aplastic anemia. CDR3 and TCR beta VDJ profiling relied on genomic DNA as the template. TCRdb processed the reads anew with MiXCR; each CDR3 protein has one entry. There are approximately 200,000 distinct CDR3 sequences in the sample; approximately 60% occur only once, and over 25% lies in the top ten. The sequencing input was sorted CD4+, CD8+, or CD8+CD57+ T cells (not recorded which) from PBMCs. The receptors originated from a human donor in good health.

This rearrangement joins TRBV24-1 to TRBJ2-5; perhaps TRBD1 as D (5 bases). Trimming shortened V by 2 bases and J by 5 bases, and 20 bases separated the two germline ends. CDR1 KGHDR and CDR2 SFDVKD come from the germline V gene. This CDR3 spans 17 amino acids. The CDR3 protein is CATSDSVPVAAGETQYF. CDR3 nucleotide sequence: TGTGCCACCAGTGATTCGGTTCCGGTGGCTGCAGGGGAGACCCAGTACTTC.

The chain carries TRBV20-1 and TRBJ2-1; the match to TRBD2 covers 10 bases. The CDR3 is made up of 16 amino acids. The germline CDR1 and CDR2 sequences are DFQATT and SNEGSKA (reference sequence). The trim removed 4 bases at V and 0 bases at J, leaving 6 bases unmatched. The CDR3 spells CSATKLAGSSYNEQFF. CDR3 nucleotides: TGCAGTGCTACTAAACTAGCGGGGAGCTCCTACAATGAGCAGTTCTTC.

In this sample, this clonotype turned up once. The V call is TRBV20-1, the J call TRBJ2-5; D ambiguous. The CDR3 is made up of 16 amino acids. V was pared by 0 bases and J by 5 bases, with 19 bases between. CDR1 and CDR2 from the germline V gene are DFQATT and SNEGSKA (reference sequence). The CDR3 loop reads CSARDFPPSRLETQYF. CDR3 DNA: TGCAGTGCTAGAGATTTTCCCCCTAGTAGGCTGGAGACCCAGTACTTC.

The sample holds many counts of this clonotype. The CDR3 coding sequence is TGTGCCAGCAGGCTGGGACCGAACACTGAAGCTTTCTTT. Translating it yields CASRLGPNTEAFF. This chain connects TRBV6-5 to TRBJ1-1; D may be TRBD1 (5 bases). Between the trimmed V and J ends, which lost 6 bases and 1 base, there was a span of 9 bases. This CDR3 contains 13 residues. Germline V gene lookup returns CDR1 MNHEY and CDR2 SVGAGI.

This clonotype was detected many times. The chain uses TRBV12-3 or TRBV12-4 and TRBJ1-4; 8 bases are shared with TRBD1. There are 15 residues in the CDR3. Trimming at V came to 5 bases and at J to 7 bases, leaving 9 bases not matched to a gene. The CDR3 region has the DNA TGTGCCAGCAGTCTCACAGGGGGTGAGGGTGAAAAACTGTTTTTT. It codes for CASSLTGGEGEKLFF.

This clonotype showed up just once. The V call is TRBV2, the J call TRBJ2-2; no definite D call. CDR3 size: 13 residues. The V end lost 7 bases, the J end lost 1 base, and 7 bases lay between the germline ends. The germline V gene has CDR1 SNHLY and CDR2 FYNNEI. CDR3 amino acids: CASNQENTGELFF. The CDR3 nucleotides are TGTGCCAGCAATCAAGAGAACACCGGGGAGCTGTTTTTT.

The rearrangement links TRBV15 to TRBJ1-1, with D unclear. The CDR3 length is 15 residues. V dropped 1 base and J dropped 1 base, with 10 bases sitting between them. The germline V gene encodes CDR1 LNHNV and CDR2 YYDKDF (reference sequence). CDR3 coding DNA: TGTGCCACCAGCAGAGTGGACCGCCCGAACACTGAAGCTTTCTTT. Translating it yields CATSRVDRPNTEAFF.

Concerning this clonotype itself: At one boundary the junction diverges from the germline segment, which might be a read error. This chain links TRBV2 with TRBJ1-1; 7 nucleotides match TRBD1. The CDR3 contains 13 residues. Germline CDR1 reads SNHLY; CDR2 reads FYNNEI. For the CDR3, the DNA is TGTGCCATCAGTGTGACAGGGAAAACTGAAGCTTTCTTT. Translated: CAISVTGKTEAFF.

This clonotype was seen ten or more times. The chain carries TRBV7-6 and TRBJ1-4; perhaps TRBD1 as D (5 bases). This CDR3 contains 15 residues. Trimming shortened V by 1 base and J by 5 bases, and 11 bases separated the two germline ends. Per the germline V gene, CDR1 is SGHVS and CDR2 is FNYEAQ. Written as DNA, the CDR3 is TGTGCCAGCAGCTTAGAAGCAGGGTCCAATGAAAAACTGTTTTTT. Protein product: CASSLEAGSNEKLFF.

In its sample, this clonotype was seen many times. The rearrangement links TRBV9 to TRBJ2-1; 12 bases agree with TRBD2. The trim removed 0 bases at V and 10 bases at J, leaving 8 bases unmatched. Germline CDR1 SGDLS, CDR2 YYNGEE. The CDR3 is made up of 16 amino acids. CDR3 DNA sequence: TGTGCCAGCAGCGTAGGACGACTAGCGGGGGCCCCCGAGCAGTTCTTC. It yields the protein CASSVGRLAGAPEQFF.

This clonotype came up once. This chain uses TRBV20-1 with TRBJ2-1, with TRBD2 identical over 14 bases. The trim removed 5 bases at V and 10 bases at J, leaving 7 bases unmatched. CDR1 is DFQATT and CDR2 is SNEGSKA in the germline V gene (reference sequence). CDR3 length equals 14 residues. The CDR3 spells CSARTSGRLLEQFF. In DNA, the CDR3 is TGCAGTGCTCGGACTAGCGGGAGGTTATTGGAGCAGTTCTTC.

This clonotype was recorded at least ten times. The V and J genes are TRBV24-1 and TRBJ1-6; a weak D match, TRBD1 (5 bases). Trimming cost V 8 bases and J 0 bases, with 7 bases left between them. Per germline, CDR1 KGHDR and CDR2 SFDVKD. This CDR3 spans 14 amino acids. The CDR3 DNA reads TGTGCCACCACCGGGACCTCCTATAATTCACCCCTCCACTTT. It specifies CATTGTSYNSPLHF.

This clonotype has at least ten counts. The gene calls are TRBV6-6 and TRBJ2-6; D gene uncertain. Germline loops: CDR1 MNHNY, CDR2 SVGAGI (reference sequence). Trimming pared 6 bases from V and 1 base from J, leaving 10 bases between. CDR3 size: 15 residues. CDR3 residues: CASSPRVSGANVLTF. The CDR3 bases are TGTGCCAGCAGCCCCCGGGTTTCTGGGGCCAACGTCCTGACTTTC.

The genes are TRBV2 and TRBJ2-2; TRBD1 agrees at 9 bases. The V gene end was trimmed by 6 bases and the J gene end by 1 base; junction bases not matched to a gene: 3. This CDR3 has 15 residues. The germline gives CDR1 SNHLY, CDR2 FYNNEI. CDR3 loop: CASRVGQGNTGELFF. CDR3 in DNA: TGTGCCAGCAGGGTGGGACAGGGGAACACCGGGGAGCTGTTTTTT.

This clonotype was recorded many times. The chain uses TRBV4-3 and TRBJ2-7; 10 bases align to TRBD1. From germline, CDR1 is LGHNA and CDR2 YSLEER. The CDR3 extends over 15 amino acids. V gave up 3 bases and J gave up 3 bases; unmatched junction bases: 5. CDR3: CASSQGGDRGYEQYF. The CDR3 DNA reads as TGCGCCAGCAGCCAGGGCGGGGACAGGGGCTACGAGCAGTACTTC.

This clonotype was observed at least ten times. This sequence joins TRBV27 and TRBJ2-7; perhaps TRBD2 as D (5 bases). CDR1 and CDR2 (germline): MNHEY, SMNVEV (reference sequence). The CDR3 contains 13 residues. V dropped 4 bases and J dropped 7 bases, with 14 bases sitting between them. Here the CDR3 DNA reads TGTGCCAGCAGTTGGACGAGCGGTGGAGAGCAGTACTTC. This sequence encodes CASSWTSGGEQYF.

The V call is TRBV2, the J call TRBJ2-5, with 9 bases matching TRBD2. Germline lookup yields CDR1 SNHLY and CDR2 FYNNEI. With 5 bases clipped from V and 4 bases from J, the junction kept 11 bases outside the gene matches. This CDR3 region has 16 residues. In DNA, the CDR3 is TGTGCCAGCAGTCGACAGCGGGGGGCCGGGGGAGAGACCCAGTACTTC. Translation: CASSRQRGAGGETQYF.

About this clonotype itself: A much larger clone is a single base away; this may be a read error. The chain employs TRBV12-3 or TRBV12-4 and TRBJ1-1; no clear D gene. The CDR3 sequence is 11 residues long. The CDR3 DNA reads TGTGGCAGCAGTTTAGGACCTGAAGCTTTCTTT. This translates into CGSSLGPEAFF.

This chain joins TRBV29-1 and TRBJ2-2; D is unresolved. Per the germline V gene, CDR1 is SQVTM and CDR2 is ANQGSEA. Trimming removed 5 bases at V and 1 base at J, with 14 bases between. The CDR3 spans 15 residues. The CDR3 loop is CSVMDGQMNTGELFF. CDR3 nucleotides: TGCAGCGTTATGGACGGGCAGATGAACACCGGGGAGCTGTTTTTT.

The gene calls are TRBV19 and TRBJ1-6, with D perhaps matching TRBD1 (6 bases). There are 12 residues in the CDR3. Germline CDR1 LNHDA, CDR2 SQIVND (reference sequence). Trimming cost V 5 bases and J 8 bases, with 7 bases left between them. CDR3 residues: CASSYRDSPLHF. The CDR3 DNA reads as TGTGCCAGTAGTTACAGGGATTCACCCCTCCACTTT.

This clonotype was observed many times. The V gene is TRBV20-1, the J gene TRBJ2-7; TRBD2 is a possible D gene (5 bases). In germline, CDR1 is DFQATT, CDR2 SNEGSKA (reference sequence). This CDR3 is built from 12 residues. V was trimmed by 6 bases and J by 6 bases, leaving 15 bases between them. DNA for the CDR3: TGCAGTGCCCGAGTCACGGAGGTCGAGCAGTACGTC. It is translated as CSARVTEVEQYV.

This clonotype has at least ten counts. This chain uses TRBV11-2 with TRBJ2-7, with 8 bases matching TRBD2. Germline trimming cut 4 bases from V and 5 bases from J; bases unmatched to any gene: 10. The CDR3 contains 15 residues. Looked up from germline, CDR1 is SGHAT and CDR2 is FQNNGV. CDR3 in amino acids: CASSWTTSVRDEQYF. The CDR3, as DNA: TGTGCCAGCAGCTGGACGACTAGCGTTCGCGACGAGCAGTACTTC.

This clonotype was picked up many times. A junction boundary mismatches the germline segment, possibly from a read error. This chain uses TRBV20-1 with TRBJ1-1; weak D call: TRBD1 (6 bases). From germline, CDR1 is DFQATT and CDR2 SNEGSKA (reference sequence). The CDR3 length is 12 residues. The CDR3 sequence: CSARGGSTEAFF. Here the CDR3 DNA reads TGCAGTGCCAGAGGGGGTTCCACTGAAGCTTTCTTT.

V and J are TRBV20-1 and TRBJ2-2; a possible D gene is TRBD2 (5 bases). The germline gives CDR1 DFQATT, CDR2 SNEGSKA (reference sequence). The CDR3 has 11 residues. V lost 5 bases to trimming and J lost 8 bases, with 9 bases between them. The CDR3 loop is CSARGSGELFF. The CDR3 DNA follows: TGCAGTGCTCGAGGGAGTGGGGAGCTGTTTTTT.

The V gene is TRBV15, the J gene TRBJ1-1, with D hard to call. The CDR3 runs to 17 residues. V was clipped by 0 bases and J by 1 base, with 15 bases between them. CDR1 is LNHNV, CDR2 YYDKDF, per germline (reference sequence). CDR3 sequence: CATSRDQYRPSNTEAFF. The CDR3 DNA sequence: TGTGCCACCAGCAGAGATCAGTACCGACCATCGAACACTGAAGCTTTCTTT.

This clonotype has a count of ten or more. The rearrangement uses TRBV6-5 and TRBJ2-1; unclear D gene. Germline CDR1 is MNHEY and CDR2 is SVGAGI. The CDR3 has 15 amino acids. With 0 bases removed from V and 2 bases from J, the gap between germline ends came to 8 bases. In DNA, the CDR3 is TGTGCCAGCAGTTACTCGAAGGGCGCCTACAATGAGCAGTTCTTC. Translating gives CASSYSKGAYNEQFF.

The genes are TRBV20-1 and TRBJ2-1; 10 bases map to TRBD2. Germline CDR1 and CDR2: DFQATT and SNEGSKA (reference sequence). The CDR3 runs 14 residues. V lost 0 bases and J lost 10; bases outside the gene matches: 6. The CDR3 nucleotides are TGCAGTGCTAGAGACCCTAGCGGGGGCGGAGAGCAGTTCTTC. Its translation is CSARDPSGGGEQFF.